The rows below give T cell receptor beta chains drawn from one sample of a study of blood T cell repertoires in COVID-19. Profiled with immunoSEQ multiplex PCR; TCRdb holds only in-frame clones, not every one. The data contain 200,000 to 250,000 clones, roughly nine tenths of them singletons. Input material: peripheral blood. These receptors were collected from a woman between 50 and 59 years old with acute or convalescent COVID-19. Each CDR3 is given with its conserved first and last residue. D genes are given only for firm matches. The size field is filled for only some rows; it gives once, few, many or a size class.

cdr3_aa: CASSLKIRQPKYTDTQYF; cdr3_nt: TGTGCCAGCAGCTTAAAAATCCGACAGCCAAAATACACAGATACGCAGTATTTT; d_call: -; v_call: TRBV11-2; clone_size: -; j_call: TRBJ2-3
cdr3_aa: CASSLGAGGSTDTQYF; cdr3_nt: TGTGCCAGCAGCTTGGGGGCGGGAGGTAGCACAGATACGCAGTATTTT; d_call: TRBD2; v_call: TRBV5-4; clone_size: -; j_call: TRBJ2-3
cdr3_aa: CASSLSGHGLGNIQYF; cdr3_nt: TGCGCCAGCAGCTTGTCAGGGCATGGATTAGGGAACATTCAGTACTTC; d_call: -; v_call: TRBV5-1; clone_size: -; j_call: TRBJ2-4
cdr3_aa: CASSLGLASYEQYF; cdr3_nt: TGTGCCAGCAGCTTAGGGCTAGCAAGCTACGAGCAGTACTTC; d_call: -; v_call: TRBV7-2; clone_size: -; j_call: TRBJ2-7
cdr3_aa: CASSMVPGGRGYEQYF; cdr3_nt: TGTGCCAGTAGTATGGTCCCCGGGGGTCGGGGCTACGAGCAGTACTTC; d_call: -; v_call: TRBV19; clone_size: -; j_call: TRBJ2-7
cdr3_aa: CASSLRGGRPYEQYF; cdr3_nt: TGTGCCAGCAGCTTACGGGGGGGTCGGCCCTACGAGCAGTACTTC; d_call: TRBD2; v_call: TRBV7-8; clone_size: -; j_call: TRBJ2-7
cdr3_aa: CASSVGRGFSADTQYF; cdr3_nt: TGTGCCAGCAGCGTAGGGCGGGGGTTTTCCGCAGATACGCAGTATTTT; d_call: TRBD2; v_call: TRBV9; clone_size: -; j_call: TRBJ2-3
cdr3_aa: CAISDSVYGYTF; cdr3_nt: TGTGCCATCAGTGACAGCGTATATGGCTACACCTTC; d_call: -; v_call: TRBV10-3; clone_size: -; j_call: TRBJ1-2
cdr3_aa: CSVELRAGNTIYF; cdr3_nt: TGCAGCGTTGAGTTGAGGGCCGGAAACACCATATATTTT; d_call: -; v_call: TRBV29-1; clone_size: -; j_call: TRBJ1-3
cdr3_aa: CSAQGLAGINEQFF; cdr3_nt: TGCAGCGCACAGGGACTAGCGGGCATCAATGAGCAGTTCTTC; d_call: TRBD2; v_call: TRBV29-1; clone_size: -; j_call: TRBJ2-1
cdr3_aa: CASSLGDRGTNEQFF; cdr3_nt: TGTGCCAGCAGTCTGGGGGACAGGGGCACCAATGAGCAGTTCTTC; d_call: TRBD1; v_call: TRBV7-2; clone_size: -; j_call: TRBJ2-1
cdr3_aa: CASSVGSGPYEQYF; cdr3_nt: TGTGCCAGCAGCGTAGGCTCAGGGCCCTACGAGCAGTACTTC; d_call: -; v_call: TRBV9; clone_size: -; j_call: TRBJ2-7
cdr3_aa: CASSPDSGRDYNEQFF; cdr3_nt: TGTGCCAGCAGCCCAGACTCCGGACGGGACTACAATGAGCAGTTCTTC; d_call: -; v_call: TRBV7-2; clone_size: many; j_call: TRBJ2-1
cdr3_aa: CASSLRGAVGYGYTF; cdr3_nt: TGTGCCAGCAGTTTACGGGGGGCTGTAGGGTATGGCTACACCTTC; d_call: -; v_call: TRBV27; clone_size: -; j_call: TRBJ1-2
cdr3_aa: CASSPEGGYNSPLHF; cdr3_nt: TGCGCCAGCAGCCCGGAGGGAGGTTATAATTCACCCCTCCACTTT; d_call: -; v_call: TRBV5-1; clone_size: few; j_call: TRBJ1-6
cdr3_aa: CAWIPRGWGETQYF; cdr3_nt: TGTGCCTGGATTCCTCGGGGGTGGGGAGAGACCCAGTACTTC; d_call: -; v_call: TRBV30; clone_size: -; j_call: TRBJ2-5
cdr3_aa: CASSLTENYGYTF; cdr3_nt: TGTGCCAGCAGCTTAACAGAAAACTATGGCTACACCTTC; d_call: -; v_call: TRBV11-2; clone_size: -; j_call: TRBJ1-2
cdr3_aa: CASSRAYEQYF; cdr3_nt: TGTGCCAGCTCACGCGCTTACGAGCAGTACTTC; d_call: -; v_call: TRBV18; clone_size: -; j_call: TRBJ2-7
cdr3_aa: CARATRSGGPLAKNIQYF; cdr3_nt: TGTGCCAGAGCGACCCGTAGCGGGGGCCCTCTAGCCAAAAACATTCAGTACTTC; d_call: TRBD2; v_call: TRBV5-3; clone_size: -; j_call: TRBJ2-4
cdr3_aa: CASSLAILNPKEQYF; cdr3_nt: TGCGCCAGCAGCTTGGCTATCTTAAACCCTAAGGAGCAGTACTTC; d_call: -; v_call: TRBV5-1; clone_size: -; j_call: TRBJ2-7
cdr3_aa: CASNRDNPSNEQFF; cdr3_nt: TGTGCCAGCAACCGGGACAACCCATCCAATGAGCAGTTCTTC; d_call: -; v_call: TRBV7-9; clone_size: -; j_call: TRBJ2-1
cdr3_aa: CASSVTGFESPLHF; cdr3_nt: TGTGCCAGTAGTGTTACAGGGTTTGAGTCACCCCTCCACTTT; d_call: -; v_call: TRBV19; clone_size: -; j_call: TRBJ1-6
cdr3_aa: CAWNKDSTSNYGYTF; cdr3_nt: TGTGCCTGGAACAAAGATTCGACTTCTAACTATGGCTACACCTTC; d_call: -; v_call: TRBV30; clone_size: many; j_call: TRBJ1-2
cdr3_aa: CASSLVSGSGTEAFF; cdr3_nt: TGTGCCAGCAGCTTAGTATCCGGGTCGGGCACTGAAGCTTTCTTT; d_call: -; v_call: TRBV11-2; clone_size: -; j_call: TRBJ1-1
cdr3_aa: CASSPQEDPSGNTIYF; cdr3_nt: TGTGCCAGCTCACCACAGGAGGACCCCTCTGGAAACACCATATATTTT; d_call: -; v_call: TRBV18; clone_size: -; j_call: TRBJ1-3
cdr3_aa: CASSVTSGGAGITYNEQFF; cdr3_nt: TGTGCCAGCAGTGTGACTAGCGGGGGGGCCGGTATCACCTACAATGAGCAGTTCTTC; d_call: TRBD2; v_call: TRBV6-1; clone_size: -; j_call: TRBJ2-1
cdr3_aa: CASSVGGHEQYF; cdr3_nt: TGTGCCAGCAGCGTAGGAGGTCACGAGCAGTACTTC; d_call: -; v_call: TRBV9; clone_size: -; j_call: TRBJ2-7
cdr3_aa: CASSTSARGIQYF; cdr3_nt: TGTGCCAGCAGTACTAGCGCCCGAGGCATTCAGTACTTC; d_call: TRBD2; v_call: TRBV12-3/TRBV12-4; clone_size: -; j_call: TRBJ2-4
cdr3_aa: CASSVGQDFSGNTIYF; cdr3_nt: TGTGCCAGCAGCGTAGGACAGGACTTCTCTGGAAACACCATATATTTT; d_call: -; v_call: TRBV9; clone_size: -; j_call: TRBJ1-3
cdr3_aa: CASRGLAEYRSLSNAANVLTF; cdr3_nt: TGTGCCAGTAGAGGACTAGCGGAGTACCGGTCGCTATCAAATGCCGCCAACGTCCTGACTTTC; d_call: TRBD2; v_call: TRBV19; clone_size: -; j_call: TRBJ2-6
cdr3_aa: CASSVAPGGADTGELFF; cdr3_nt: TGTGCCAGCAGCGTAGCCCCAGGGGGCGCGGACACCGGGGAGCTGTTTTTT; d_call: TRBD1; v_call: TRBV9; clone_size: few; j_call: TRBJ2-2
cdr3_aa: CATSSREGTGNTIYF; cdr3_nt: TGTGCCACCAGCAGCCGGGAGGGCACAGGAAACACCATATATTTT; d_call: -; v_call: TRBV15; clone_size: -; j_call: TRBJ1-3
cdr3_aa: CAISESPPSQKNTEAFF; cdr3_nt: TGTGCCATCAGTGAGTCGCCCCCTTCACAGAAGAACACTGAAGCTTTCTTT; d_call: -; v_call: TRBV10-3; clone_size: -; j_call: TRBJ1-1
cdr3_aa: CASRLAVTRGEQYF; cdr3_nt: TGTGCCAGCAGGCTAGCGGTAACCCGGGGGGAGCAGTACTTC; d_call: TRBD2; v_call: TRBV6-5; clone_size: -; j_call: TRBJ2-7
cdr3_aa: CASSHRGNTEAFF; cdr3_nt: TGTGCCAGCAGCCATCGGGGGAACACTGAAGCTTTCTTT; d_call: -; v_call: TRBV3-1/TRBV3-2; clone_size: -; j_call: TRBJ1-1
cdr3_aa: CASSQDWSNPQSNYEQYF; cdr3_nt: TGTGCCAGCAGCCAAGATTGGTCCAACCCGCAGTCGAACTACGAGCAGTACTTC; d_call: -; v_call: TRBV14; clone_size: -; j_call: TRBJ2-7
cdr3_aa: CASSKKPLSGANVLTF; cdr3_nt: TGTGCCAGCAGCAAGAAGCCCCTCTCTGGGGCCAACGTCCTGACTTTC; d_call: -; v_call: TRBV7-3; clone_size: once; j_call: TRBJ2-6
cdr3_aa: CASSPGLAGVGDTQYF; cdr3_nt: TGTGCCAGCAGCCCGGGACTAGCGGGAGTGGGAGATACGCAGTATTTT; d_call: TRBD2; v_call: TRBV7-7; clone_size: -; j_call: TRBJ2-3
cdr3_aa: CASSSTSGEQFF; cdr3_nt: TGTGCCAGCAGCTCCACTAGTGGTGAGCAGTTCTTC; d_call: -; v_call: TRBV7-9; clone_size: -; j_call: TRBJ2-1
cdr3_aa: CASSLEAGMGYTF; cdr3_nt: TGTGCCAGCAGCTTAGAGGCAGGCATGGGCTACACCTTC; d_call: -; v_call: TRBV11-3; clone_size: -; j_call: TRBJ1-2
cdr3_aa: CASSDRGSYNEQFF; cdr3_nt: TGTGCCAGCAGCGATAGAGGTTCCTACAATGAGCAGTTCTTC; d_call: -; v_call: TRBV11-3; clone_size: -; j_call: TRBJ2-1
cdr3_aa: CASSLTGGINQPQHF; cdr3_nt: TGTGCCAGTAGTCTTACAGGGGGTATCAATCAGCCCCAGCATTTT; d_call: TRBD1; v_call: TRBV19; clone_size: -; j_call: TRBJ1-5
cdr3_aa: CASSAWGPYEQYF; cdr3_nt: TGCGCCAGCAGTGCGTGGGGGCCCTACGAGCAGTACTTC; d_call: -; v_call: TRBV5-1; clone_size: -; j_call: TRBJ2-7
cdr3_aa: CSARQGSTLTEAFF; cdr3_nt: TGCAGCGCCCGACAGGGGAGTACTTTAACTGAAGCTTTCTTT; d_call: TRBD1; v_call: TRBV29-1; clone_size: -; j_call: TRBJ1-1
cdr3_aa: CASGLVLNTIYF; cdr3_nt: TGTGCTAGTGGTTTGGTACTGAACACCATATATTTT; d_call: -; v_call: TRBV12-5; clone_size: -; j_call: TRBJ1-3
cdr3_aa: CSVPALAGANVLTF; cdr3_nt: TGCAGCGTTCCCGCTCTGGCAGGGGCCAACGTCCTGACTTTC; d_call: -; v_call: TRBV29-1; clone_size: -; j_call: TRBJ2-6
cdr3_aa: CASSQDRGGYGYTF; cdr3_nt: TGCGCCAGCAGCCAGGACAGGGGCGGTTATGGCTACACCTTC; d_call: TRBD1; v_call: TRBV4-3; clone_size: -; j_call: TRBJ1-2
cdr3_aa: CASSFAARDEQYF; cdr3_nt: TGTGCCAGCAGCTTTGCGGCCCGGGACGAGCAGTACTTC; d_call: -; v_call: TRBV5-6; clone_size: -; j_call: TRBJ2-7
cdr3_aa: CAHAAPGYNEQFF; cdr3_nt: TGTGCTCATGCAGCGCCTGGGTACAATGAGCAGTTCTTC; d_call: -; v_call: TRBV10-3; clone_size: -; j_call: TRBJ2-1
cdr3_aa: CASSTGMNTEAFF; cdr3_nt: TGTGCCAGTAGTACAGGGATGAACACTGAAGCTTTCTTT; d_call: -; v_call: TRBV19; clone_size: -; j_call: TRBJ1-1
cdr3_aa: CATSRDAGRGPSEQFF; cdr3_nt: TGTGCCACCAGCAGAGATGCGGGCAGGGGGCCCAGTGAGCAGTTCTTC; d_call: TRBD1; v_call: TRBV15; clone_size: -; j_call: TRBJ2-1
cdr3_aa: CASTSQTDRVDYGYTF; cdr3_nt: TGTGCCAGCACTTCTCAAACGGACAGGGTGGACTATGGCTACACCTTC; d_call: TRBD1; v_call: TRBV9; clone_size: -; j_call: TRBJ1-2
cdr3_aa: CASSLTSYQETQYF; cdr3_nt: TGCGCCAGCAGCCTAACCTCGTACCAAGAGACCCAGTACTTC; d_call: -; v_call: TRBV5-1; clone_size: -; j_call: TRBJ2-5
cdr3_aa: CATRTDLSNYGYTF; cdr3_nt: TGTGCCACCCGGACAGACCTCTCTAACTATGGCTACACCTTC; d_call: -; v_call: TRBV6-5; clone_size: -; j_call: TRBJ1-2